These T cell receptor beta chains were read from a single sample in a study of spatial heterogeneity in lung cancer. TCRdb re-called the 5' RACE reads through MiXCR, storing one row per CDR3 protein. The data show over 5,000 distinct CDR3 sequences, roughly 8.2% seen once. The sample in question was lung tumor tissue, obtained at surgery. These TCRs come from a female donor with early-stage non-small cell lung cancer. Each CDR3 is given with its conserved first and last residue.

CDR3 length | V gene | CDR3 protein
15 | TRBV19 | CASSMVGGRGTEAFF
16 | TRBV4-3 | CASSQDRGSGTGELFF
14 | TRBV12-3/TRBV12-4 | CASSLSGNNSPLHF
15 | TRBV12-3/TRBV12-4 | CASSLEWTKYNEQFF
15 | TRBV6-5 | CASRNHRGRYNEQFF
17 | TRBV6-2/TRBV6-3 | CASSSYSGSSSTDTQYF
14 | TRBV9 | CASSADSSGRELFF
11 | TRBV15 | CATSRTDTQYF
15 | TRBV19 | CASSPRDRGFGGYTF
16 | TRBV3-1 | CASSQLPSGSSDTQYF
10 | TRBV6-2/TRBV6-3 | CASTEDGYTF
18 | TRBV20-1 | CSARDFRGVRLAQETQYF
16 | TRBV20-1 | CSARRPLAGAYNEQFF
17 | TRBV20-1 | CSALGLAGGTNTEELFF
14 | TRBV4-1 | CASSQADRVNEQFF
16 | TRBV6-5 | CASSFSTGGRVVTQYF
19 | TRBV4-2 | CASSQDRRASGTNTGELFF
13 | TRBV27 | CASRTGFNEKLFF
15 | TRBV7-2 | CASSFGQVGNQPQHF